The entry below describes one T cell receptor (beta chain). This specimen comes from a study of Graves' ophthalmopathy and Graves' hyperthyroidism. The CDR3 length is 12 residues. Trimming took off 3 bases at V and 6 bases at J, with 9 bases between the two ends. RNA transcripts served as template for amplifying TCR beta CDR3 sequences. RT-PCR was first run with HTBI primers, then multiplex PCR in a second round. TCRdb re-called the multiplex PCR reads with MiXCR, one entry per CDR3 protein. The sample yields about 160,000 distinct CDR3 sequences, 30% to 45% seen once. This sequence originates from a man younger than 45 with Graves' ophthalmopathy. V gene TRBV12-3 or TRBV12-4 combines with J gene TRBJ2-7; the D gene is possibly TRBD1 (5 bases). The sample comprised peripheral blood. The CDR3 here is CASSLEGVEQYF. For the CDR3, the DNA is TGTGCCAGCAGTTTGGAAGGGGTCGAGCAGTACTTC.